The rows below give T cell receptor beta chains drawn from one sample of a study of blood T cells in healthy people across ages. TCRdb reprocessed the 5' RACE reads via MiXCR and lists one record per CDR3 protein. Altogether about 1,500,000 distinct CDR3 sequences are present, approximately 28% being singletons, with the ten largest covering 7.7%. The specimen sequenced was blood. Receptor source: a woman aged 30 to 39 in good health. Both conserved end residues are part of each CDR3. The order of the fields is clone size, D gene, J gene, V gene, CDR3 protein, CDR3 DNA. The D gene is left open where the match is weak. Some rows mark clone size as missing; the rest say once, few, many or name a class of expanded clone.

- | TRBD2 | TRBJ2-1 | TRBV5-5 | CASSSIGGSSYNGQFF | TGTGCCAGCAGCTCGATCGGCGGGAGCTCCTACAATGGGCAGTTCTTC
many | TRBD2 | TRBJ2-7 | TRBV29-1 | CSVQAGRTSYEQYF | TGCAGCGTCCAAGCGGGGAGAACTTCTTACGAGCAGTACTTC
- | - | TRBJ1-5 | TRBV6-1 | CASQRGSNQPQHF | TGTGCCAGCCAGAGGGGCAGCAATCAGCCCCAGCATTTT
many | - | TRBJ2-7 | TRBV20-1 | CSALTGPSYEQYF | TGCAGTGCCCTGACAGGACCATCCTACGAGCAGTACTTC
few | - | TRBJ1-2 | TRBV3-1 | CASSQDPDRPTMGYTF | TGTGCCAGCAGCCAAGATCCCGATAGGCCGACTATGGGCTACACCTTC
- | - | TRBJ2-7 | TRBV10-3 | CASTGTDLYEQYF | TGTGCCTCGACTGGGACGGACCTCTACGAGCAGTACTTC
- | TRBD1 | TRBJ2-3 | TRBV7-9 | CASSGRDRPRSDTQYF | TGTGCCAGCAGCGGACGGGACAGACCTAGGTCGGATACGCAGTATTTT
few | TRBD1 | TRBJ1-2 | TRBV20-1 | CSARDVGQSYGYTF | TGCAGTGCTAGAGACGTGGGACAGAGTTATGGCTACACCTTC
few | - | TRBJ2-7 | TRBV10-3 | CAISESGGGPYEQYF | TGTGCCATCAGTGAGTCGGGCGGGGGCCCCTACGAGCAGTACTTC
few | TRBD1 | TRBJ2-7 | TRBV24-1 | CATMTGKDSYEQYF | TGTGCCACCATGACAGGGAAGGACTCCTACGAGCAGTACTTC
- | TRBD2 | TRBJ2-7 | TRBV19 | CASSRQPAGIHEQYF | TGTGCCAGTAGTCGCCAGCCAGCGGGAATCCACGAGCAGTACTTC
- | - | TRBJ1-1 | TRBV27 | CASSSSTPKVTEAFF | TGTGCCAGCAGTTCCAGTACCCCCAAGGTCACTGAAGCTTTCTTT
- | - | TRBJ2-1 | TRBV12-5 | CASGLVVGGYNEQFF | TGTGCTAGTGGTTTGGTCGTAGGGGGCTACAATGAGCAGTTCTTC
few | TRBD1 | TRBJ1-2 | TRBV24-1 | CATSPRYRGEANYGYTF | TGTGCCACCAGCCCCCGTTACAGGGGAGAAGCCAACTATGGCTACACCTTC
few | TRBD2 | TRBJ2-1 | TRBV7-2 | CASSPPGLGGSGEQFF | TGTGCCAGCAGCCCACCGGGCCTGGGCGGGAGTGGGGAGCAGTTCTTT
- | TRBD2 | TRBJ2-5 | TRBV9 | CASSSSGRREETQYF | TGTGCCAGCAGCTCTAGCGGGAGGCGGGAAGAGACCCAGTACTTC
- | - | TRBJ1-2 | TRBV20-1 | CSASNGIFYGYTF | TGCAGTGCTAGTAATGGGATTTTTTACGGCTACACCTTC
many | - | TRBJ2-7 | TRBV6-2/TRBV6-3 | CASSPSLYEQYF | TGTGCCAGCAGCCCCTCGCTCTACGAGCAGTACTTC
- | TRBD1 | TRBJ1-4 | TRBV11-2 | CASSTTGKLTNEKPFF | TGTGCCAGCAGCACGACAGGGAAATTAACTAATGAAAAACCGTTTTTT
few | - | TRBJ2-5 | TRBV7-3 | CASSSILGETQYF | TGTGCCAGCAGCTCCATATTGGGAGAGACCCAGTACTTC
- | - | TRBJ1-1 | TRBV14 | CASSQGRRSRNTGAFF | TGTGCCAGCAGCCAAGGGAGGAGGTCTCGCAACACTGGAGCTTTCTTT
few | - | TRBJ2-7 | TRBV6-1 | CASSAGGWDNTYEQYF | TGTGCCAGCAGTGCCGGGGGGTGGGACAACACCTACGAGCAGTACTTC
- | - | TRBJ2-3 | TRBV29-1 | CSVVPNSRYTDTQYF | TGCAGCGTTGTACCCAATAGCCGGTACACAGATACGCAGTATTTT
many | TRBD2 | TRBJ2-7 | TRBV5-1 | CASSLLAGVAYEQYF | TGTGCCAGCAGCTTACTAGCGGGAGTCGCCTACGAGCAGTACTTC
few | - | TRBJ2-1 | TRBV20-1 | CSARGPGDYNEQFF | TGCAGTGCTAGAGGCCCAGGAGACTACAATGAGCAGTTCTTC